This TCR beta chain stems from a study of long-term antiretroviral therapy in people with HIV. Study-wide background: Samples collected earliest predate the 2015 immediate-ART recommendation by about a decade.

Each specimen consisted of about 0.85-11 million cryopreserved PBMC prior to extraction of DNA. Run at survey level, the immunoSEQ assay was version v3.0. The protocol was immunoSEQ multiplex PCR, while the TCRdb copy is restricted to in-frame clones and leaves out a portion. Counted here are 30,000 to 45,000 clones, 80% occurring once; the ten biggest clones make up under 7%. As regards this clone: Its cognate antigen is unknown.

Study-wide findings and caveats: Unavailable data included ART adherence, viral resistance and therapy changes (switches in treatment).

Sequences were derived from unsorted PBMCs, sampled 3.4 years after starting antiretroviral therapy. The sequence was collected from a man younger than 45 with HIV.

CDR3 nucleotide sequence: TGCGCCAGCAGCTTGGATGCGGGACTAGGCCAGTTCTTC. Translating it yields CASSLDAGLGQFF. This chain links TRBV5-1 with TRBJ2-1; TRBD2 aligns across 8 bases. The trim removed 0 bases at V and 13 bases at J, leaving 6 bases unmatched. Per the germline V gene, CDR1 is SGHRS and CDR2 is YFSETQ. This CDR3 contains 13 residues.